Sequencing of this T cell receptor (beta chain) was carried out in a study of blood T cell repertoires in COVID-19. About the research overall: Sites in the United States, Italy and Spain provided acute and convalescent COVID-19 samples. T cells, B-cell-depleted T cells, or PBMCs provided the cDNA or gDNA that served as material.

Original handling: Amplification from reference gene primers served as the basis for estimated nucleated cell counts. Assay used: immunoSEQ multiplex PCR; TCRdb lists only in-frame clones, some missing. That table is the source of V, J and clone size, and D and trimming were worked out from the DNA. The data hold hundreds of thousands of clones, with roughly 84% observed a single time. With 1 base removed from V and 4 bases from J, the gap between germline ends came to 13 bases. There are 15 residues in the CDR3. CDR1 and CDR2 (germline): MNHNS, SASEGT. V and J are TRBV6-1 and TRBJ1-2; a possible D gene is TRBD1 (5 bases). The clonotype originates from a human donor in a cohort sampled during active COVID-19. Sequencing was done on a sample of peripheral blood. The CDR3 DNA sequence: TGTGCCAGCAGTGAAGGGGAGGGGCAGGGCTATGGCTACACCTTC. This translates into CASSEGEGQGYGYTF.